This TCR beta chain is from a study of blood T cells in healthy people across ages (dated by TCRdb to the mid-2010s). Broadly, across the study: In model experiments, template switching captured roughly one uniquely barcoded TCR beta cDNA molecule for every two T cells. Two additional independent replicas of 1 million unique cDNA reads from the same blood draw were analyzed for two donors (one aged 18 to 30 and one aged 80 or older). Age-related changes in TCR beta repertoire diversity were measured in the study by deep sequencing normalized with unique cDNA molecular identifiers. The donors were divided into four age groups: young (average approximately 15 years), middle-aged (around 37), aged (about 62) and long-lived (approximately 74).

The library relied on 5' RACE. The instrument was an Illumina HiSeq 2500. The second PCR ran for about 6 to 12 cycles and used a J-beta primer mix along with a sample-barcoded 5' primer. Each TCR beta cDNA molecule received a unique molecular identifier from a template-switch 5' adaptor carrying 12 random nucleotides. Each sample yielded at least 3 million CDR3-containing paired-end reads. The Mint cDNA synthesis kit, primed by a TRBC-specific oligonucleotide, was used to synthesize first-strand cDNA from all RNA. All cDNA was treated with uracil-DNA glycosylase and then went through a first 18-cycle PCR with the universal primers M1SS and BC2_uni_R. On the study's bioinformatics: Each sample was normalized by randomly selecting 1 million high-quality reads, each carrying a distinct molecular identifier. Reads with shared molecular identifiers were discarded instead of being binned into consensus sequences. MiTCR, set to a Q25 quality threshold and the strictest error-elimination algorithm, was used for CDR3 identification, clonotype clustering and error correction. A nonparametric unseen species model with Euler transformation was used to estimate a lower bound on total TCR beta diversity. Using fastp at Q25 and MiXCR, TCRdb reprocessed the public reads and kept productive beta chains. Rows are combined by CDR3 protein, so each entry shows the most common genes and DNA. TCRdb assigned the V and J calls; the authors' analysis was not used. This sample is represented by around 1,000,000 distinct CDR3 sequences; around 25% of them were singletons. The ten largest clonotypes hold around 0.75% of the sample.

The CDR3 sequence holds 17 residues, the cysteine and phenylalanine included. Here the CDR3 DNA is all that survives: 51 bases in frame from base 1. Trimming takes 0 bases from V and 6 bases from J, and the germline ends sit 19 bases apart. From a lookup of the germline V gene, CDR1 and CDR2 are SGHTA and FQGTGA. Regarding this clonotype: Its antigen remains undetermined. No base quality information exists; no much larger clone differs at one position.

General study outcomes and caveats: Observed TCR beta diversity correlated strongly with the percentage of naive T cells measured by flow cytometry. As age increased, observed TCR beta diversity per million T cells dropped in a roughly linear way, and a significant reduction was already evident by age about 40. Compared with the aged group, the long-lived group had more naive CD4+ T cells, fewer expanded clones and increased TCR diversity, a pattern suggesting age selection. Since profiling was done on bulk unsorted PBMCs, naive and antigen-experienced compartments could not be conclusively compared. The CMV infection status of donors was not known, potentially confounding age-related changes in expanded clonotypes. Estimates of total diversity based on one million sequenced T cells were considered lower bounds and underestimates.

Donors were a few dozen systemically healthy Caucasian individuals from Russia aged 6 to 90 years. Around 10 milliliters of peripheral blood were collected from each donor into EDTA-treated Vacutainer tubes. Ficoll-Paque density-gradient centrifugation was used to isolate PBMCs, with at least 7 million per sample. Trizol reagent was used to extract total RNA from the PBMCs, yielding at least 5.5 micrograms per sample. The percentages of naive CD45RAhigh/CD27high T cells were determined by flow cytometry on a PBMC aliquot from every donor. These data also formed part of another study, on T cells of mothers and their children. The second study reports: Nine systemically healthy Caucasian individuals served as donors, namely three mothers together with their six children. cDNA synthesis consumed the entire amount of extracted RNA, loaded at approximately 1.4 ug RNA in each 15 ul reaction. Sample barcodes and 2-4 random nucleotides were added via the M1S primer in the second PCR. Over 10 million TCR beta CDR3 reads came from each mother, compared with about 3 million reads from each child. Thymic selection shapes the output of TCR recombination in a similar way in related and unrelated pairs, and inherited differences have a minor effect. Normalized repertoire overlap was always slightly but never significantly higher in related than unrelated mother-child pairs. With a sensitivity of about 100 clones per million clonotypes, no persistent microchimeric T cell clones were detected. Deep NGS was used in the study to compare the TCR beta repertoires of mothers and children and to look for features that separate related mother-child pairs from unrelated individuals. On average, the children were roughly 10 +/- 4 years old, while the mothers were about 37 +/- 4 years old. After adapter ligation was performed with NEBNext reagents, the libraries were sequenced on an Illumina HiSeq 2000 with 100+100 nt paired-end reads. To prevent cross-contamination, the mother and child libraries were prepared a month apart and were sequenced in separate runs. For each donor, between 500,000 and 2,000,000 distinct TCR beta clonotypes were identified. Naive TCR beta clonotypes were estimated from low-frequency clonotypes matched to each donor's FACS-determined naive share, without sorting.

The chain joins TRBV7-3 to TRBJ2-3; TRBD2 is perhaps the D gene, given 6 matching bases. This clonotype was sampled from a girl under 10 years old in good health. Sequenced sample: blood. The nucleotide sequence is TGTGCCAGCAGCTTAACTCGCGGGACCTCAAAGGTTGATACGCAGTATTTT. Its product reads: CASSLTRGTSKVDTQYF.